A selection of T cell receptor beta chains follows, all from one sample in a study of T cell repertoires in cytomegalovirus infection. Their antigens remain unidentified. Using its own MiXCR run on the reads, TCRdb lists one record per CDR3 protein. The sample lists roughly 570,000 distinct CDR3 sequences, about 39% occurring once. The sequences come from cultured PBMCs, collected from culture after CMV antigen stimulation. The receptors shown here come from a human donor in good health (CMV status not recorded). Some clones in this sample may be carry-over from other donors' samples. Both conserved end residues are part of each CDR3. Each record gives: clone size, J gene, D gene, V gene, CDR3 protein, CDR3 DNA. The D gene is left open where the match is weak. The size entry is marked missing in some rows and otherwise reads once, few, many or a size class.

clone size: .
J gene: TRBJ2-5
D gene: .
V gene: TRBV15
CDR3 protein: CATSLGGGSQETQYF
CDR3 DNA: TGTGCCACCAGCCTGGGCGGGGGCTCACAAGAGACCCAGTACTTC

clone size: few
J gene: TRBJ1-1
D gene: .
V gene: TRBV7-8
CDR3 protein: CASNLVPNTEAFF
CDR3 DNA: TGTGCCAGCAACCTCGTCCCGAACACTGAAGCTTTCTTT

clone size: .
J gene: TRBJ2-5
D gene: .
V gene: TRBV20-1
CDR3 protein: CSAKQAVETQYF
CDR3 DNA: TGCAGTGCTAAACAGGCTGTGGAGACCCAGTACTTC

clone size: once
J gene: TRBJ2-3
D gene: TRBD2
V gene: TRBV10-3
CDR3 protein: CAISDGTSGGTDTQYF
CDR3 DNA: TGTGCCATCAGTGACGGGACTAGCGGGGGCACAGATACGCAGTATTTT

clone size: .
J gene: TRBJ1-5
D gene: .
V gene: TRBV7-2
CDR3 protein: CASSLGKQPQHF
CDR3 DNA: TGTGCCAGCAGCTTAGGGAAACAGCCCCAGCATTTT

clone size: .
J gene: TRBJ1-2
D gene: .
V gene: TRBV28
CDR3 protein: CASSLRSFGYTF
CDR3 DNA: TGTGCCAGCAGTTTAAGGTCTTTTGGCTACACCTTC

clone size: .
J gene: TRBJ2-3
D gene: .
V gene: TRBV7-2
CDR3 protein: CASSLGVSPSTDTQYF
CDR3 DNA: TGTGCCAGCAGCTTAGGAGTTAGTCCTAGCACAGATACGCAGTATTTT

clone size: many
J gene: TRBJ1-2
D gene: .
V gene: TRBV12-3/TRBV12-4
CDR3 protein: CASSLQGFYGYTF
CDR3 DNA: TGTGCCAGCAGCTTACAGGGTTTCTATGGCTACACCTTC

clone size: few
J gene: TRBJ2-7
D gene: .
V gene: TRBV4-3
CDR3 protein: CASSQEWKGKRYEQYF
CDR3 DNA: TGCGCCAGCAGCCAAGAATGGAAAGGGAAGCGCTACGAGCAGTACTTC

clone size: .
J gene: TRBJ1-1
D gene: TRBD1
V gene: TRBV28
CDR3 protein: CAIQGVLLGNTEAFF
CDR3 DNA: TGTGCCATCCAGGGGGTTCTCTTGGGGAACACTGAAGCTTTCTTT

clone size: few
J gene: TRBJ1-6
D gene: .
V gene: TRBV6-1
CDR3 protein: CASSRGGLRNNSPLHF
CDR3 DNA: TGTGCCAGCAGTCGGGGGGGACTTCGGAACAATTCACCCCTCCACTTT

clone size: few
J gene: TRBJ1-2
D gene: .
V gene: TRBV7-6
CDR3 protein: CASSGWLSAGYTF
CDR3 DNA: TGTGCCAGCAGCGGGTGGTTGTCTGCTGGCTACACCTTC

clone size: many
J gene: TRBJ2-5
D gene: TRBD2
V gene: TRBV7-8
CDR3 protein: CASSLAGTRTQYF
CDR3 DNA: TGTGCCAGCAGCTTAGCCGGGACTAGGACCCAGTACTTC

clone size: .
J gene: TRBJ1-3
D gene: TRBD1
V gene: TRBV6-1
CDR3 protein: CASRTRTGRDTIYF
CDR3 DNA: TGTGCCAGTCGGACGAGGACAGGGAGGGACACCATATATTTT

clone size: few
J gene: TRBJ2-1
D gene: TRBD2
V gene: TRBV7-9
CDR3 protein: CASGWEGPYNEQFF
CDR3 DNA: TGTGCCAGCGGATGGGAGGGCCCCTACAATGAGCAGTTCTTC

clone size: few
J gene: TRBJ1-2
D gene: TRBD1
V gene: TRBV10-3
CDR3 protein: CAISDGTGGRNGYTF
CDR3 DNA: TGTGCCATCAGTGATGGGACAGGGGGTCGGAATGGCTACACCTTC

clone size: .
J gene: TRBJ2-3
D gene: .
V gene: TRBV6-2/TRBV6-3
CDR3 protein: CASSYQGGRADTQYF
CDR3 DNA: TGTGCCAGCAGTTACCAGGGGGGGAGAGCAGATACGCAGTATTTT

clone size: .
J gene: TRBJ2-7
D gene: TRBD2
V gene: TRBV28
CDR3 protein: CASSGLAGSRQYF
CDR3 DNA: TGTGCCAGCAGTGGACTAGCGGGAAGTAGGCAGTACTTC

clone size: few
J gene: TRBJ2-1
D gene: .
V gene: TRBV4-3
CDR3 protein: CASSQDQGGYNEQFF
CDR3 DNA: TGCGCCAGCAGCCAAGATCAAGGCGGGTACAATGAGCAGTTCTTC

clone size: .
J gene: TRBJ2-7
D gene: TRBD1
V gene: TRBV28
CDR3 protein: CASSLSTGVSFEQYF
CDR3 DNA: TGTGCCAGCAGTTTAAGTACAGGGGTTTCGTTCGAGCAGTACTTC

clone size: .
J gene: TRBJ2-1
D gene: TRBD2
V gene: TRBV7-2
CDR3 protein: CASSLGGTSGGGNNEQFF
CDR3 DNA: TGTGCCAGCAGCTTAGGGGGGACTAGCGGGGGGGGGAACAATGAGCAGTTCTTC

clone size: .
J gene: TRBJ2-7
D gene: .
V gene: TRBV6-2/TRBV6-3
CDR3 protein: CASSYRYRERGYEQYF
CDR3 DNA: TGTGCCAGCAGTTACCGGTACAGGGAAAGGGGCTACGAGCAGTACTTC

clone size: .
J gene: TRBJ2-3
D gene: TRBD2
V gene: TRBV7-2
CDR3 protein: CASSYARGAGGTDTQYF
CDR3 DNA: TGTGCCAGCAGCTACGCGCGGGGGGCGGGGGGCACAGATACGCAGTATTTT

clone size: once
J gene: TRBJ2-7
D gene: TRBD1
V gene: TRBV11-2
CDR3 protein: CASSWTGITHEQYF
CDR3 DNA: TGTGCCAGCTCCTGGACAGGGATCACCCACGAGCAGTACTTC

clone size: .
J gene: TRBJ2-1
D gene: .
V gene: TRBV5-1
CDR3 protein: CASRQGTVGEQFF
CDR3 DNA: TGCGCCAGCAGACAGGGCACGGTAGGGGAGCAGTTCTTC

clone size: few
J gene: TRBJ2-3
D gene: .
V gene: TRBV7-9
CDR3 protein: CASKPGGRASTDTQYF
CDR3 DNA: TGTGCCAGCAAACCGGGGGGCAGGGCCAGCACAGATACGCAGTATTTT

clone size: .
J gene: TRBJ2-7
D gene: .
V gene: TRBV28
CDR3 protein: CASSSPGTAGGEQYF
CDR3 DNA: TGTGCCAGCAGTTCCCCCGGGACGGCCGGAGGAGAGCAGTACTTC

clone size: .
J gene: TRBJ1-6
D gene: .
V gene: TRBV6-6
CDR3 protein: CASRPAVGRYSPLHF
CDR3 DNA: TGTGCCAGCAGACCTGCAGTCGGGAGGTATTCACCCCTCCACTTT

clone size: .
J gene: TRBJ1-5
D gene: .
V gene: TRBV7-4
CDR3 protein: CASSRGAAYNQPQHF
CDR3 DNA: TGTGCCAGCAGCCGTGGCGCAGCCTACAATCAGCCCCAGCATTTT

clone size: .
J gene: TRBJ2-1
D gene: .
V gene: TRBV5-1
CDR3 protein: CGRGGANEQFF
CDR3 DNA: TGCGGCCGAGGGGGGGCAAATGAGCAGTTCTTC

clone size: once
J gene: TRBJ2-1
D gene: TRBD2
V gene: TRBV4-2
CDR3 protein: CASSPEERDYNEQFF
CDR3 DNA: TGTGCCAGCAGCCCCGAAGAGCGGGATTACAATGAGCAGTTCTTC

clone size: few
J gene: TRBJ2-5
D gene: .
V gene: TRBV7-2
CDR3 protein: CASSPEGGGLGTQYF
CDR3 DNA: TGTGCCAGCAGCCCGGAGGGCGGGGGCCTGGGGACCCAGTACTTC

clone size: .
J gene: TRBJ2-3
D gene: TRBD2
V gene: TRBV7-2
CDR3 protein: CALVSGSQATDTQYF
CDR3 DNA: TGTGCCCTTGTTAGCGGGAGTCAGGCGACAGATACGCAGTATTTT

clone size: .
J gene: TRBJ1-1
D gene: .
V gene: TRBV20-1
CDR3 protein: CSARGRTPDWSTEAFF
CDR3 DNA: TGCAGTGCTAGAGGTCGAACACCCGACTGGTCCACTGAAGCTTTCTTT

clone size: .
J gene: TRBJ2-5
D gene: .
V gene: TRBV28
CDR3 protein: CASRKWETQYF
CDR3 DNA: TGTGCCAGCAGGAAGTGGGAGACCCAGTACTTC

clone size: .
J gene: TRBJ1-5
D gene: .
V gene: TRBV6-2/TRBV6-3
CDR3 protein: CATGDTYSNQPQHF
CDR3 DNA: TGTGCCACCGGAGACACATATAGCAATCAGCCCCAGCATTTT

clone size: few
J gene: TRBJ1-6
D gene: .
V gene: TRBV3-1
CDR3 protein: CASRRREMRDSPLHF
CDR3 DNA: TGTGCCAGCCGCAGACGGGAGATGCGGGATTCACCCCTCCACTTT

clone size: .
J gene: TRBJ2-7
D gene: TRBD2
V gene: TRBV18
CDR3 protein: CASSPPGTSGSSEQYF
CDR3 DNA: TGTGCCAGCTCACCTCCCGGGACTAGCGGGAGCAGCGAGCAGTACTTC

clone size: once
J gene: TRBJ2-1
D gene: .
V gene: TRBV6-2/TRBV6-3
CDR3 protein: CTSSSRGGYNEQFF
CDR3 DNA: TGTACCAGCAGCAGCAGGGGTGGTTACAATGAGCAGTTCTTC

clone size: many
J gene: TRBJ1-5
D gene: .
V gene: TRBV7-8
CDR3 protein: CASSLGTDQPQHF
CDR3 DNA: TGTGCCAGCAGCTTAGGGACGGATCAGCCCCAGCATTTT